The 27 T cell receptor beta chains given below trace back to one sample, sequenced in a study of response to subunit inactivated influenza vaccine. TCRdb processed the RT-PCR reads anew with MiXCR; each CDR3 protein has one entry. Of around 790,000 distinct CDR3 sequences in the sample, around 20% were seen once. The sequenced sample was PBMCs from blood, obtained 5 to 6 days after vaccination. The receptors stem from a man aged 50 to 59 who received an inactivated influenza vaccine.

This rearrangement joins TRBV24-1 to TRBJ2-7, with 7 bases that match TRBD1. CDR1 and CDR2 from the germline V gene are KGHDR and SFDVKD. V shed 9 bases and J 5 bases; nucleotides not matched to a gene: 12. CDR3 length: 14 residues. CDR3 DNA: TGTGCCACCCTACAGGGGCTCGCCGGAAACGAGCAGTACTTC. Its translation is CATLQGLAGNEQYF.

In its sample, this clonotype was seen a few times. The chain couples TRBV7-2 to TRBJ2-5; 8 bases are a match to TRBD1. The J segment lost 1 base and the V segment lost 7 bases, leaving 5 bases of the junction unmatched. The CDR3 has 14 amino acids. Germline lookup yields CDR1 SGHTA and CDR2 FQGNSA. DNA of the CDR3: TGTGCCAGCACCCCTCAGGGGGCCCAAGAGACCCAGTACTTC. Protein: CASTPQGAQETQYF.

This clonotype was observed a handful of times. V gene TRBV5-6 combines with J gene TRBJ2-3; 9 bases are shared with TRBD2. V was pared by 0 bases and J by 0 bases, with 5 bases of the junction left unmatched. This CDR3 is 17 amino acids long. Germline CDR1 is SGHDT and CDR2 is YYEEEE. The CDR3 reads CASSLAKSGRSTDTQYF. DNA of the CDR3: TGTGCCAGCAGCTTGGCCAAGAGCGGGAGGAGCACAGATACGCAGTATTTT. Full variable domain (outside the CDR3, taken from reference TRBV5-6 and TRBJ2-3): DAGVTQSPTHLIKTRGQQVTLRCSPKSGHDTVSWYQQALGQGPQFIFQYYEEEERQRGNFPDRFSGHQFPNYSSELNVNALLLGDSALYLCASSLAKSGRSTDTQYFGPGTRLTVL.

In its sample, this clonotype was seen a few times. The rearrangement uses TRBV27 and TRBJ2-7; TRBD1 aligns across 7 bases. Trimming cost V 2 bases and J 6 bases; bases outside gene matches: 7. Germline loops: CDR1 MNHEY, CDR2 SMNVEV (reference sequence). The CDR3 extends over 14 amino acids. CDR3 sequence reads: CASSLRQGRSEQYF. Here the CDR3 DNA reads TGTGCCAGCAGTTTACGACAGGGTAGGAGCGAGCAGTACTTC.

This clonotype was seen a few times. This chain joins TRBV7-9 and TRBJ2-6; TRBD1 aligns across 7 bases. Trimming at V came to 5 bases and at J to 4 bases, leaving 8 bases not matched to a gene. The CDR3 is 16 amino acids. CDR1 SEHNR and CDR2 FQNEAQ come from the germline V gene (reference sequence). CDR3 DNA sequence: TGTGCCAGCAGCCGACTAAGGGACAGAGGGGCCAACGTCCTGACTTTC. Its translation is CASSRLRDRGANVLTF.

This clonotype was observed a few times. The rearrangement joins TRBV4-3 to TRBJ2-7; TRBD2 matches 10 bases. J gave up 1 base and V 1 base, and 4 bases lay outside the gene matches. Germline values: CDR1 LGHNA, CDR2 YSLEER. This CDR3 contains 16 residues. CDR3 bases: TGCGCCAGCAGCCAAGCGAGGACTAGCGGTTCCTACGAGCAGTACTTC. As protein: CASSQARTSGSYEQYF.

This clonotype was observed a few times. The chain links TRBV29-1 to TRBJ2-2; 7 bases align to TRBD2. This CDR3 comprises 14 residues. V lost 5 bases, J lost 3 bases, and 6 bases stayed unmatched. Germline CDR1 and CDR2: SQVTM and ANQGSEA. The CDR3 nucleotides read TGCAGCGTTCGTTTAGGGAGGGACACCGGGGAGCTGTTTTTT. This encodes CSVRLGRDTGELFF.

The chain recombines TRBV4-3 with TRBJ1-1; D unresolved. Trimming pared 0 bases from V and 1 base from J, leaving 9 bases between. CDR1 is LGHNA and CDR2 is YSLEER in the germline V gene. The CDR3 spans 15 residues. In DNA form, the CDR3 reads TGCGCCAGCAGCCAAGATCTTCCGAGGAACACTGAAGCTTTCTTT. Protein sequence: CASSQDLPRNTEAFF.

The CDR3 loop reads CASSRTGGSRYLSGNEQFF. The CDR3 DNA is TGTGCCAGCAGTCGGACAGGGGGGAGTCGGTATCTGAGTGGCAATGAGCAGTTCTTC. The chain links TRBV3-1 to TRBJ2-1; 10 bases fit TRBD1. Germline V gene data show CDR1 as LGHDT and CDR2 as YNNKEL (reference sequence). The V segment lost 6 bases and the J segment 6 bases; nucleotides outside the gene matches: 20. CDR3 length: 19 residues.

This clonotype was found a few times. V is TRBV4-3 and J is TRBJ2-5, with TRBD2 matching 7 bases. This CDR3 is built from 16 residues. The trim removed 1 base at V and 2 bases at J, leaving 7 bases unmatched. Germline-derived CDR1 and CDR2 are LGHNA and YSLEER. The CDR3 sequence is CASSQGTGGRQETQYF. As DNA, the CDR3 is TGCGCCAGCAGCCAAGGCACGGGAGGCAGGCAAGAGACCCAGTACTTC.

This clonotype was counted between two and nine times. The chain employs TRBV7-2 and TRBJ2-1; TRBD2 matches at 9 bases. Losses at the gene ends were 6 bases for V and 4 bases for J; bases not matched to a gene: 7. CDR3 size: 15 residues. CDR1 and CDR2 (germline): SGHTA, FQGNSA. CDR3 residues: CASRTSSGVYNEQFF. CDR3 in DNA: TGTGCCAGCAGAACCTCTAGCGGGGTTTACAATGAGCAGTTCTTC.

In this sample, this clonotype turned up a few times. The chain employs TRBV20-1 and TRBJ2-7, with TRBD2 identical over 9 bases. Trimming cost V 3 bases and J 3 bases; bases outside gene matches: 9. Germline assignment: CDR1 DFQATT and CDR2 SNEGSKA (reference sequence). The CDR3 contains 15 residues. CDR3 region: CSASRPAGGIYEQYF. The CDR3 bases are TGCAGTGCTAGTAGGCCAGCGGGAGGAATCTACGAGCAGTACTTC.

In this sample, this clonotype turned up many times. This sequence joins TRBV21-1 and TRBJ2-1; the tabulated D call, TRBD1, remains unverified against the DNA. TRBV21-1 is listed as a pseudogene. The CDR3 is made up of 11 amino acids. In DNA, the CDR3 is TGTGCCAGCAGCACTCAGGGGGAGCAGTTCTTC. As protein: CASSTQGEQFF.

The chain has TRBV18 and TRBJ1-4, with 8 nucleotides matching TRBD1. V lost 1 base to trimming and J lost 10 bases; unmatched junction nucleotides: 2. Germline CDR1 and CDR2: KGHSH and LQKENI. The CDR3 is made up of 13 amino acids. CDR3 bases: TGTGCCAGCTCACCACAACAGGGGGGAAAACTGTTTTTT. Its protein product is CASSPQQGGKLFF.

The chain links TRBV6-2 or TRBV6-3 to TRBJ1-4, with TRBD1 matching over 7 bases. Germline V CDR1 and CDR2: MNHEY, SVGEGT. This CDR3 spans 14 amino acids. Germline trimming cut 7 bases from V and 5 bases from J; bases unmatched to any gene: 7. As DNA, the CDR3 is TGTGCCAGCATGCGAGGACAGGAGAATGAAAAACTGTTTTTT. Protein sequence: CASMRGQENEKLFF.

This clonotype has just a few counts. V usage is TRBV6-2 or TRBV6-3 and J usage is TRBJ1-6, with D tentatively TRBD1 (6 bases). V lost 0 bases and J 8 bases, leaving 11 bases between the germline ends. Germline CDR1 MNHEY, CDR2 SVGEGT. The CDR3 contains 15 residues. The CDR3 region has the DNA TGTGCCAGCAGTTACTCGGGACACCGAGATTCACCCCTCCACTTT. Its translation is CASSYSGHRDSPLHF.

The table lists this clonotype with a count of one. The rearrangement joins TRBV15 to TRBJ2-2, with 13 bases identical to TRBD2. Trimming at V came to 8 bases and at J to 5 bases, leaving 8 bases not matched to a gene. Germline CDR1 is LNHNV and CDR2 is YYDKDF (reference sequence). This CDR3 comprises 16 residues. The CDR3 DNA reads TGTGCCACCGAACTAGCGGGGGGGTATTTAACCGGGGAGCTGTTTTTT. Amino acids: CATELAGGYLTGELFF.

For this clonotype: Since a much larger clone is just one base distant, this may be a read error. This sequence joins TRBV20-1 and TRBJ2-2; D gene unclear. This CDR3 has 11 amino acids. The V gene's germline CDR1 is DFQATT and CDR2 SNEGSKA (reference sequence). The V and J ends lost 7 bases and 7 bases respectively, with 10 bases between them. CDR3 sequence: CSVPYYGELFF. The CDR3, as DNA: TGCAGTGTCCCGTACTACGGGGAGCTGTTTTTT.

V is TRBV5-6 and J is TRBJ1-2; 9 bases fit TRBD1. There are 16 residues in the CDR3. Trimming removed 3 bases from V and 4 bases from J; junction bases left unmatched: 10. Germline V gene lookup returns CDR1 SGHDT and CDR2 YYEEEE. The CDR3 coding sequence is TGTGCCAGCAGCTCCTTTCGGGACAGGGCTCTCTATGGCTACACCTTC. It translates to CASSSFRDRALYGYTF.

This clonotype was seen many times. The genes are TRBV29-1 and TRBJ2-1; TRBD1 aligns across 8 bases. Germline values: CDR1 SQVTM, CDR2 ANQGSEA. CDR3 length: 16 residues. V gave up 4 bases and J gave up 7 bases; unmatched junction bases: 15. The CDR3 spells CSVVPFRTGNENEQFF. CDR3 in DNA: TGCAGCGTTGTTCCTTTTCGGACAGGGAACGAGAATGAGCAGTTCTTC.

This chain uses TRBV24-1 with TRBJ1-5; possible D gene TRBD1, 5 bases. The CDR3 is made up of 14 amino acids. Trimming removed 9 bases at V and 4 bases at J, with 15 bases between. Looked up from germline, CDR1 is KGHDR and CDR2 is SFDVKD. The CDR3 nucleotides read TGTGCCACCGGCCATGGGACTGATAATCAGCCCCAGCATTTT. Translated, it gives CATGHGTDNQPQHF.

This clonotype was observed many times. This chain links TRBV6-2 or TRBV6-3 with TRBJ2-5; D gene uncertain. With 6 bases removed from V and 2 bases from J, the gap between germline ends came to 7 bases. CDR3 length: 12 residues. The germline gives CDR1 MNHEY, CDR2 SVGEGT. The CDR3 DNA is TGTGCCAGCAGCCCCCCACAAGAGACCCAGTACTTC. Amino acid sequence: CASSPPQETQYF.

This chain joins TRBV5-1 and TRBJ2-7; D uncertain. V was clipped by 4 bases and J by 1 base, with 12 bases between them. Germline CDR1 SGHRS, CDR2 YFSETQ. CDR3 length equals 14 residues. The CDR3 is CASSPRASSYEQYF. DNA of the CDR3: TGCGCCAGCAGCCCTAGGGCCAGTTCCTACGAGCAGTACTTC.

This clonotype was seen only once. This sequence joins TRBV20-1 and TRBJ1-1; D call uncertain. The germline V and J ends were trimmed by 1 base and 0 bases, with 9 bases remaining between them. CDR3 length equals 14 residues. Germline lookup yields CDR1 DFQATT and CDR2 SNEGSKA (reference sequence). The CDR3 sequence is CSARVDGLNTEAFF. The CDR3 DNA reads TGCAGTGCTAGAGTGGACGGGTTGAACACTGAAGCTTTCTTT.

V and J are TRBV5-1 and TRBJ2-7, with D hard to call. The closer fit of TRBJ2-1 to the DNA end suggests the J call may be wrong. This CDR3 contains 12 residues. The germline gives CDR1 SGHRS, CDR2 YFSETQ. CDR3 nucleotides: TGCGCCAGCAGCACGAGCCACGGGGAGCAGTTCTTC. It codes for CASSTSHGEQFF.

This clonotype has just a few counts. The V call is TRBV6-1, the J call TRBJ2-2, with 10 nucleotides matching TRBD2. The junction had 8 bases not matched to a gene; V was cut back by 6 bases and J by 7 bases. The CDR3 loop spans 15 amino acids. Per the germline V gene, CDR1 is MNHNS and CDR2 is SASEGT. The CDR3 spells CASRTLAGVIGELFF. The CDR3 DNA sequence: TGTGCCAGCAGGACCCTAGCGGGGGTCATCGGGGAGCTGTTTTTT.

In its sample, this clonotype was seen a few times. The chain combines TRBV20-1 with TRBJ2-3; 12 bases agree with TRBD2. V lost 1 base and J lost 3; bases outside the gene matches: 17. Germline V gives CDR1 DFQATT, CDR2 SNEGSKA (reference sequence). The CDR3 runs to 20 residues. The CDR3 spells CSARGAGLAGNVLGTDTQYF. DNA of the CDR3: TGCAGTGCTAGAGGTGCCGGACTAGCGGGGAACGTTCTGGGGACAGATACGCAGTATTTT.